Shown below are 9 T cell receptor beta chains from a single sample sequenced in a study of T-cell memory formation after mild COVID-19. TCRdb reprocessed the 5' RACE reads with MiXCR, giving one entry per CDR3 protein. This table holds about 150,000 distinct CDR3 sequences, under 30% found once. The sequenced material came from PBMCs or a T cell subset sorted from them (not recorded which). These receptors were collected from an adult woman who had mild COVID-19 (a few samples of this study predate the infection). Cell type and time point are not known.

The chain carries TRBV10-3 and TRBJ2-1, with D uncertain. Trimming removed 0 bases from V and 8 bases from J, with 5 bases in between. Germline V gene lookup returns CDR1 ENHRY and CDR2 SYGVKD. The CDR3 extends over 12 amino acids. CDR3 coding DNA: TGTGCCATCAGTGAGTCTACGGATGAGCAGTTCTTC. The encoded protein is CAISESTDEQFF.

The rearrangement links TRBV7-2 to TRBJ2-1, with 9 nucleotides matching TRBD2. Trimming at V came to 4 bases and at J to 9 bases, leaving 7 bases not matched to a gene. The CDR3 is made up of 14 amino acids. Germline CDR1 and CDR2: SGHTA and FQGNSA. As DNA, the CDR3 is TGTGCCAGCAGCTGGATAGCGGGAGATAGTGAGCAGTTCTTC. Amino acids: CASSWIAGDSEQFF.

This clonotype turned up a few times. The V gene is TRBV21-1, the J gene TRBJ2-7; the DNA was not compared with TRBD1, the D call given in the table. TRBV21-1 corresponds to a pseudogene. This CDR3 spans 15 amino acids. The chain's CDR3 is CASSNDGAPSYEQYF. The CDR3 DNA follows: TGTGCCAGCAGCAACGACGGGGCGCCTTCGTACGAGCAGTACTTC.

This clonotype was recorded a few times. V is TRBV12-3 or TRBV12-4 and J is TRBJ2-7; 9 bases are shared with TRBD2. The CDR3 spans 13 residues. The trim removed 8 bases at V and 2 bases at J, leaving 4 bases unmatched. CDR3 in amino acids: CASSGGRAYEQYF. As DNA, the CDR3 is TGTGCCAGCTCTGGCGGGAGGGCCTACGAGCAGTACTTC.

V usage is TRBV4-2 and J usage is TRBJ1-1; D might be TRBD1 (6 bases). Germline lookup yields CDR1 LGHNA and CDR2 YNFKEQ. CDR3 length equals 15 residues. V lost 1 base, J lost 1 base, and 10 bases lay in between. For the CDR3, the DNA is TGTGCCAGCAGCCAAGTCGGACAGAGGAACACTGAAGCTTTCTTT. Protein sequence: CASSQVGQRNTEAFF.

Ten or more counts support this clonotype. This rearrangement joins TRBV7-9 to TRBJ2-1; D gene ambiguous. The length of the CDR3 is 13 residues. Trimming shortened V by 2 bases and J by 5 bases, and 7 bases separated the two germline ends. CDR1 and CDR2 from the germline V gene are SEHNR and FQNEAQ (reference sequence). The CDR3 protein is CASSLTNDNEQFF. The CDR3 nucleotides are TGTGCCAGCAGCTTAACAAACGACAATGAGCAGTTCTTC.

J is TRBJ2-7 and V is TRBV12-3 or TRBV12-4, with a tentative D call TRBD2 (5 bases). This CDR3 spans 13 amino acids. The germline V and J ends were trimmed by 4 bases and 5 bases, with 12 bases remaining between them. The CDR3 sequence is CASSSSDSNEQYF. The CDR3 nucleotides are TGTGCCAGCAGTTCCTCGGACTCGAACGAGCAGTACTTC.

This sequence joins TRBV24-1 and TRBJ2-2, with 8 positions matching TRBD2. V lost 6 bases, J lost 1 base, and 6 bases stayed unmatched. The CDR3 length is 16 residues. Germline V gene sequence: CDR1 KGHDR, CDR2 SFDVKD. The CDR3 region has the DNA TGTGCCACCAGTCCAAGCGGGAGCTGGAACACCGGGGAGCTGTTTTTT. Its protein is CATSPSGSWNTGELFF.

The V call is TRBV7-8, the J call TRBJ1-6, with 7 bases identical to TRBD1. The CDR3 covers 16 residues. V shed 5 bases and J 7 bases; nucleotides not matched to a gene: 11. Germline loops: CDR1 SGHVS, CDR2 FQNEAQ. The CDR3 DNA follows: TGTGCCAGCAGCGATGAAACAGGGGCGGACAATTCACCCCTCCACTTT. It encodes CASSDETGADNSPLHF.